The 9 T cell receptor beta chains below all came from one sample that was sequenced in a study of human T cells and chemical hapten exposure. As for time point: patch test 3, about 24 weeks after DPC sensitization. Stated treatment: therapeutic diphenylcyclopropenone sensitization with weekly scalp DPC. MiXCR, run by TCRdb on the RACE reads, gives a single entry per CDR3 protein. In the table there are about 82,000 distinct CDR3 sequences, 10% to 15% of which are singletons. This sample comprised whole blood, obtained in connection with sensitization to the hapten diphenylcyclopropenone (DPC). Every receptor here comes from a woman aged 45-59 years with alopecia areata. Some clones in this sample may be carry-over from other donors' samples.

CDR3: CAIISGGLNQPQHF. The DNA for the CDR3 is TGTGCCATCATAAGTGGGGGGCTGAATCAGCCCCAGCATTTT. V gene TRBV10-3 combines with J gene TRBJ1-5; the D gene is possibly TRBD1 (6 bases). Trimming stripped 7 bases from V and 4 bases from J, with 14 bases between. This CDR3 is built from 14 residues. Per the germline V gene, CDR1 is ENHRY and CDR2 is SYGVKD.

The sample holds many counts of this clonotype. A read error is likely, as this CDR3 ends without the conserved phenylalanine or tryptophan. The chain joins TRBV5-4 to TRBJ1-1; no clear D. Trimming removed 4 bases at V and 1 base at J, with 11 bases between. Per the germline V gene, CDR1 is SGHNT and CDR2 is YYREEE (reference sequence). This CDR3 has 14 amino acids. CDR3 bases: TGTGCCAGCAGCCCCGGACCGGGGAACACTGAAGCTTTCCTT. Its protein product is CASSPGPGNTEAFL.

This clonotype has a handful of counts. The chain joins TRBV7-2 to TRBJ2-7, with D possibly matching TRBD1 (5 bases). The germline CDR1 and CDR2 sequences are SGHTA and FQGNSA. V lost 1 base and J 5 bases, leaving 9 bases between the germline ends. This CDR3 region has 13 residues. In DNA form, the CDR3 reads TGTGCCAGCAGCTTAGAAGGGGTCGACGAGCAGTACTTC. Translating it yields CASSLEGVDEQYF.

At least ten counts were recorded for this clonotype. The rearrangement uses TRBV29-1 and TRBJ2-3; D ambiguous. Trimming took off 3 bases at V and 2 bases at J, with 6 bases between the two ends. Germline CDR1 reads SQVTM; CDR2 reads ANQGSEA. The CDR3 sequence is 12 residues long. CDR3 loop: CSVELYTDTQYF. The DNA of the CDR3 is TGCAGCGTTGAGCTCTACACAGATACGCAGTATTTT.

This clonotype came up a few times. The chain uses TRBV5-4 and TRBJ2-2; 14 bases align to TRBD2. This CDR3 comprises 17 residues. The V and J ends lost 4 bases and 4 bases, in that order; junction bases with no gene match: 6. CDR1 is SGHNT and CDR2 is YYREEE in the germline V gene (reference sequence). For the CDR3, the DNA is TGTGCCAGCAGCGACGGGACTAGCGGGAGAGGCACCGGGGAGCTGTTTTTT. This codes for CASSDGTSGRGTGELFF.

The chain has TRBV29-1 and TRBJ2-1; D may be TRBD1 (5 bases). The germline V and J ends were trimmed by 7 bases and 4 bases, with 17 bases remaining between them. CDR3 length: 14 amino acids. Looked up from germline, CDR1 is SQVTM and CDR2 is ANQGSEA. The CDR3 reads CSAVEGAGYNEQFF. In DNA form, the CDR3 reads TGCAGCGCCGTTGAAGGGGCAGGATACAATGAGCAGTTCTTC.

There are many counts of this clonotype. The V and J genes are TRBV7-3 and TRBJ2-3; maybe TRBD2 (5 bases). Germline loops: CDR1 SGHTA, CDR2 FQGTGA. The V and J ends lost 5 bases and 3 bases respectively, with 9 bases between them. The CDR3 runs 13 residues. CDR3 in amino acids: CASSPGWTDTQYF. The CDR3 DNA follows: TGTGCCAGCAGCCCGGGGTGGACAGATACGCAGTATTTT.

This clonotype was observed a few times. V gene TRBV11-2 combines with J gene TRBJ1-1, with D tentatively TRBD1 (5 bases). The CDR3 has 13 amino acids. V shed 8 bases and J shed 2 bases, with 12 bases lying between them. The V gene's germline CDR1 is SGHAT and CDR2 FQNNGV. CDR3 sequence (DNA): TGTGCCAGCGCCGGGGGACCTAACACTGAAGCTTTCTTT. It specifies CASAGGPNTEAFF.

The V call is TRBV5-5, the J call TRBJ1-1, with D unclear. Per the germline V gene, CDR1 is SGHKS and CDR2 is YYEKEE (reference sequence). The V end lost 5 bases, the J end lost 4 bases, and 18 bases lay between the germline ends. CDR3 size: 15 residues. CDR3 in DNA: TGTGCCAGCAGTTTAAATCAGGTGTCGGGCACTGAAGCTTTCTTT. Its translation: CASSLNQVSGTEAFF.